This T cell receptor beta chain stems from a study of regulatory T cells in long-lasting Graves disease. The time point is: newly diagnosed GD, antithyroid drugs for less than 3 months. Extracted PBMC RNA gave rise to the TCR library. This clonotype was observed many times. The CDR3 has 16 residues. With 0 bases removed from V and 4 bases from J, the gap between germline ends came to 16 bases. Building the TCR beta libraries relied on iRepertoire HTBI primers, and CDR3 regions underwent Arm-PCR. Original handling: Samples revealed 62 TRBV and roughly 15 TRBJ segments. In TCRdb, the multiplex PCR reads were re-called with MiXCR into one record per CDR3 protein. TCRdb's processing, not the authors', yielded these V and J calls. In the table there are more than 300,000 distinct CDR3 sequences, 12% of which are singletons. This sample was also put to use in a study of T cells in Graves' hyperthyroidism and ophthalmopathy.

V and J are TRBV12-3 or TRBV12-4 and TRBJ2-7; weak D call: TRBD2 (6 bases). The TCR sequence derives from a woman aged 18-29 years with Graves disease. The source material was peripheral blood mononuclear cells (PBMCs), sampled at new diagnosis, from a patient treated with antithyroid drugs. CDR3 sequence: CASSLARGRANYEQYF. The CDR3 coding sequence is TGTGCCAGCAGTTTAGCGCGGGGCAGGGCAAATTACGAGCAGTACTTC.